One and the same sample provided the 7 T cell receptor beta chains below, sequenced in a study of blood T cell repertoires in COVID-19. Some clones are missing from TCRdb's copy, which holds only in-frame ones; the method was immunoSEQ multiplex PCR. Among over 400,000 clones, 88% were seen once, and the ten largest hold around 8%. Sequenced input: PBMCs or T cells enriched from blood (not recorded which). The receptor set was obtained from a woman aged 55-70 years who had recovered from COVID-19.

This sequence joins TRBV9 and TRBJ2-7; 11 nucleotides match TRBD1. CDR3 length: 16 amino acids. V lost 3 bases and J lost 3; bases outside the gene matches: 8. The V gene's germline CDR1 is SGDLS and CDR2 YYNGEE. As DNA, the CDR3 is TGTGCCAGCAGCGCCATTACCGGGACAGGGGGCTACGAGCAGTACGTC. As protein: CASSAITGTGGYEQYV.

The chain recombines TRBV27 with TRBJ1-1; tentative D call: TRBD1 (5 bases). The CDR3 extends over 13 amino acids. Germline lookup yields CDR1 MNHEY and CDR2 SMNVEV (reference sequence). The ends were cut back, 6 bases at V and 2 bases at J, with 10 bases in the middle. This chain's CDR3 is CASRGGSNTEAFF. The CDR3 DNA sequence: TGTGCCAGCAGGGGGGGAAGTAACACTGAAGCTTTCTTT.

This clone was recorded a few times. The genes are TRBV28 and TRBJ1-1, with D maybe TRBD1 (5 bases). Between the trimmed V and J ends, which lost 6 bases and 5 bases, there was a span of 13 bases. Germline assignment: CDR1 MDHEN and CDR2 SYDVKM. The CDR3 is made up of 13 amino acids. CDR3 coding DNA: TGTGCCAGCAGCCCCCCTGGGGGGACTGAAGCTTTCTTT. Protein: CASSPPGGTEAFF.

As to this clone: Other nucleotide sequences in the sample specify the same CDR3. The rearrangement uses TRBV4-2 and TRBJ1-4, with no clear D. The germline CDR1 and CDR2 sequences are LGHNA and YNFKEQ. This CDR3 contains 13 residues. Trimming stripped 1 base from V and 8 bases from J, with 8 bases between. The DNA for the CDR3 is TGTGCCAGCAGCCAAGGACGAGGGGAAAAACTGTTTTTT. Amino acid sequence: CASSQGRGEKLFF.

The genes are TRBV10-2 and TRBJ1-2; D is unresolved. CDR3 length equals 15 residues. Germline loops: CDR1 WSHSY, CDR2 SAAADI. Trimming cost V 8 bases and J 4 bases, with 20 bases left between them. The CDR3 DNA sequence: TGCGCCAGCGGAGCTGAGGGCTTGCGGGGCTATGGCTACACCTTC. It encodes CASGAEGLRGYGYTF.

The J gene is TRBJ1-5, the V gene TRBV19, with 7 nucleotides matching TRBD1. There are 17 residues in the CDR3. The trim removed 4 bases at V and 0 bases at J, leaving 9 bases unmatched. Germline lookup yields CDR1 LNHDA and CDR2 SQIVND (reference sequence). The DNA of the CDR3 is TGTGCCAGTAGTAAGGGGGCAGTTATTAATAGCAATCAGCCCCAGCATTTT. It encodes CASSKGAVINSNQPQHF.

The rearrangement joins TRBV19 to TRBJ1-6; 7 nucleotides agree with TRBD1. CDR3 length: 15 amino acids. Germline CDR1 LNHDA, CDR2 SQIVND (reference sequence). Unmatched junction bases numbered 10, after V lost 6 bases and J lost 8 bases. The CDR3: CASSRDSFSYSPLHF. The CDR3 bases are TGTGCCAGTAGCCGGGACAGTTTTTCTTATTCACCCCTCCACTTT. The whole variable domain, filled in from reference TRBV19 and TRBJ1-6, reads DGGITQSPKYLFRKEGQNVTLSCEQNLNHDAMYWYRQDPGQGLRLIYYSQIVNDFQKGDIAEGYSVSREKKESFPLTVTSAQKNPTAFYLCASSRDSFSYSPLHFGNGTRLTVT.